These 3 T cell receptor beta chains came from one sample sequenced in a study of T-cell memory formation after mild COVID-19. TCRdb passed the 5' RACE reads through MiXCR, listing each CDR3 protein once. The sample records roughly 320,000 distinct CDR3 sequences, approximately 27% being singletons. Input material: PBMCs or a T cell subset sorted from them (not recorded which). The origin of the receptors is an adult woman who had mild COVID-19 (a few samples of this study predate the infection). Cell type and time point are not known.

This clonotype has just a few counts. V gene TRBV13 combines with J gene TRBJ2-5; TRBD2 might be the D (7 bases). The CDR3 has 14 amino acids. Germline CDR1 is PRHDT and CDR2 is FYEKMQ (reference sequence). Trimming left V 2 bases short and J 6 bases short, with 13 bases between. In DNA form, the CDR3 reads TGTGCCAGCAGCTTAAGGGGGGGCCACCAGACCCAGTACTTC. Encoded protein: CASSLRGGHQTQYF.

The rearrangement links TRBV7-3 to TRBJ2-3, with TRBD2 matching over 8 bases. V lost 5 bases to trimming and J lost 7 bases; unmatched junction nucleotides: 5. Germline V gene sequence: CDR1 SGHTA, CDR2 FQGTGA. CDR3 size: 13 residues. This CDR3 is CASSPTGGNTQYF. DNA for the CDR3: TGTGCCAGCAGCCCCACGGGAGGGAATACGCAGTATTTT.

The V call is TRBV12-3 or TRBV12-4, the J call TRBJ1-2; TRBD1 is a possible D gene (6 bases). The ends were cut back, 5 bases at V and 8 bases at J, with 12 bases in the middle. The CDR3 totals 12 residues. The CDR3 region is CASSLSGAGYTF. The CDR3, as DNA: TGTGCCAGCAGTCTGTCAGGGGCAGGCTACACCTTC.